The present T cell receptor beta chain was sequenced within a study of sequential checkpoint blockade in melanoma. In germline, CDR1 is LGHNA, CDR2 YNFKEQ. The CDR3 has 15 residues. V was clipped by 1 base and J by 2 bases; unmatched bases: 3. Generated by immunoSEQ multiplex PCR, the TCRdb table keeps only in-frame clones and is missing some. Counted here are 15,000 to 20,000 clones, 55% to 70% occurring once; the ten biggest clones make up about 19%. Documented treatment: randomized to nivolumab then ipilimumab (arm A) or the reverse (arm B). None of the patients previously received DNA-damaging chemotherapy. Live CD3+CD8+ CD19− CD56− cells were sorted from PBMCs.

This TCR was sampled from a human donor with melanoma. V is TRBV4-2 and J is TRBJ2-7, with TRBD1 matching over 9 bases. The input for sequencing was CD8+ T cells sorted from blood (inferred from file names), taken from a patient given nivolumab and ipilimumab in sequence. DNA of the CDR3: TGTGCCAGCAGCCAAGGACAGGGGGGTACCTACGAGCAGTACTTC. This encodes CASSQGQGGTYEQYF.